These 3 T cell receptor beta chains were all obtained from the same sample, sequenced in a study of blood T cell repertoires in COVID-19. Clones were sequenced by immunoSEQ multiplex PCR, and TCRdb holds only the in-frame ones, with some missing. The sample consists of roughly 190,000 clones, about 70% of them appearing once. The material sequenced was peripheral blood. The receptors were gathered from a woman aged 45-59 years with active or convalescent COVID-19.

The rearrangement joins TRBV28 to TRBJ2-1; 7 nucleotides match TRBD1. J was trimmed by 13 bases and V by 5 bases; bases with no gene match: 8. Germline-derived CDR1 and CDR2 are MDHEN and SYDVKM. The CDR3 contains 12 residues. CDR3 DNA: TGTGCCAGCAGTCCGGACAGGAGCCGACAGTTCTTC. As protein: CASSPDRSRQFF. Full variable domain (missing parts from reference TRBV28 and TRBJ2-1): DVKVTQSSRYLVKRTGEKVFLECVQDMDHENMFWYRQDPGLGLRLIYFSYDVKMKEKGDIPEGYSVSREKKERFSLILESASTNQTSMYLCASSPDRSRQFFGPGTRLTVL.

This clone was found a few times. J is TRBJ1-2 and V is TRBV28; 10 bases fit TRBD1. CDR1 is MDHEN and CDR2 is SYDVKM in the germline V gene. The CDR3 length is 16 residues. The J segment lost 0 bases and the V segment lost 2 bases, leaving 3 bases of the junction unmatched. The CDR3 nucleotides are TGTGCCAGCAGTTTAGGGGGGACAGGGGCTAACTATGGCTACACCTTC. Its translation: CASSLGGTGANYGYTF.

The chain joins TRBV30 to TRBJ1-1; 8 bases are shared with TRBD1. There are 13 residues in the CDR3. Germline CDR1 and CDR2: GTSNPN and SVGIG (reference sequence). Germline trimming cut 4 bases from V and 5 bases from J; bases unmatched to any gene: 6. CDR3 in DNA: TGTGCCTGGACGGATAACAGGGGGACTGAAGCTTTCTTT. Translating it yields CAWTDNRGTEAFF.